This TCR beta chain was retrieved from a study of blood T cell repertoires in COVID-19. The protocol was immunoSEQ multiplex PCR, while the TCRdb copy is restricted to in-frame clones and leaves out a portion. The data contain about 180,000 clones, roughly 89% of them singletons. The germline V gene encodes CDR1 MDHEN and CDR2 SYDVKM. The length of the CDR3 is 18 residues. The V gene end was trimmed by 6 bases and the J gene end by 2 bases; junction bases not matched to a gene: 13. This TCR was sampled from a woman aged 40 to 50 with acute COVID-19. What was sequenced was PBMCs or T cells enriched from blood (not recorded which). The rearrangement links TRBV28 to TRBJ1-5; 10 bases are shared with TRBD1. The CDR3 spells CASSPTGGVAWGNQPQHF. In DNA form, the CDR3 reads TGTGCCAGCAGCCCGACAGGGGGCGTCGCTTGGGGCAATCAGCCCCAGCATTTT.